This T cell receptor (beta chain) was observed in a study of T-cell memory formation after mild COVID-19. Study-wide background: TCR clusters were largely donor specific.

This clonotype turned up a few times. The antigen is unknown. The 5'RACE method, run with constant-segment primers, produced TCR alpha and TCR beta cDNA libraries (carrying sample barcodes and UMIs). TCRdb re-analysed the 5' RACE reads in MiXCR, keeping a single row per CDR3 protein. The repertoire includes roughly 310,000 distinct CDR3 sequences, 15% to 20% of them detected once, and 20% to 25% sits in the top ten. The CDR3 consists of 16 residues. V was cut by 5 bases and J by 0 bases, with 13 bases left in between. Study-level points and caveats: From day 15 to 85, contracting clones were balanced between CD4 and CD8, whereas later expanders leaned toward CD4+. Certain responding clones were present in pre-infection memory, suggesting participation of cross-reactive memory.

The sequencing input was PBMCs or a T cell subset sorted from them (not recorded which). The sequence derives from a man in his late teens or twenties who had mild COVID-19 (a few samples of this study predate the infection). Cell type and time point are not known. V usage is TRBV12-3 or TRBV12-4 and J usage is TRBJ1-4, with D possibly matching TRBD1 (5 bases). For the CDR3, the DNA is TGTGCCAGCAGTGGGGGGGGGTCGGCAACTAATGAAAAACTGTTTTTT. Translation: CASSGGGSATNEKLFF.